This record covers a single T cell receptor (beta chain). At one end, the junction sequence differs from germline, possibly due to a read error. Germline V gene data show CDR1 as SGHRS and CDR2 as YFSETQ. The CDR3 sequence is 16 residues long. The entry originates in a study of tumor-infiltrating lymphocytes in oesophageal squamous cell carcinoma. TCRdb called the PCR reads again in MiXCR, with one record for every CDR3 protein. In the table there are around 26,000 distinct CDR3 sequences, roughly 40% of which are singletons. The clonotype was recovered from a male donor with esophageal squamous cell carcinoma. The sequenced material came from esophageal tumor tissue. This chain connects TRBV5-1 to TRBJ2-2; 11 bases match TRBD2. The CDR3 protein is CASSVAGGFSGGGLFF. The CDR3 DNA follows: TGCGCCAGCAGCGTAGCGGGAGGGTTCTCCGGCGGGGGGCTGTTTTTT.